These 22 T cell receptor beta chains were sequenced from one sample in a study of T cells in Graves' hyperthyroidism and ophthalmopathy. The TCR beta CDR3 regions underwent amplification using RNA transcripts as the source. HTBI primers drove first-round RT-PCR of the TCR CDR3. TCRdb used MiXCR to reprocess the multiplex PCR reads, holding one entry per CDR3 protein. The sample consists of under 400,000 distinct CDR3 sequences, 15% to 20% of them appearing once. The sample taken for sequencing was blood. The receptors derive from a man in his thirties or forties with Graves' hyperthyroidism.

This clonotype appeared a single time. The V call is TRBV28, the J call TRBJ2-1, with D unclear. The V gene lost 5 bases and the J gene lost 8 bases, with 13 bases spanning the gap. CDR3 length: 13 residues. Germline V gene sequence: CDR1 MDHEN, CDR2 SYDVKM. Written as DNA, the CDR3 is TGTGCCAGCAGTGATTTGTCCATCCATGAGCAGTTCTTC. This sequence encodes CASSDLSIHEQFF.

The V gene is TRBV5-1, the J gene TRBJ2-3, with D possibly being TRBD2 (5 bases). This CDR3 contains 14 residues. Germline values: CDR1 SGHRS, CDR2 YFSETQ. The ends were cut back, 4 bases at V and 2 bases at J, with 11 bases in the middle. The CDR3: CASSPEAYTDTQYF. The DNA of the CDR3 is TGCGCCAGCAGCCCGGAGGCCTACACAGATACGCAGTATTTT.

The table lists this clonotype with a few counts. This sequence joins TRBV25-1 and TRBJ2-2; no definite D call. CDR3 length: 14 amino acids. Germline V gene lookup returns CDR1 MGHDK and CDR2 SYGVNS. V was clipped by 4 bases and J by 2 bases, with 8 bases between them. The CDR3 spells CASSVRLNTGELFF. CDR3 nucleotide sequence: TGTGCCAGCAGTGTTAGACTCAACACCGGGGAGCTGTTTTTT.

V gene TRBV7-2 combines with J gene TRBJ2-5, with D possibly matching TRBD2 (5 bases). The CDR3 consists of 14 residues. V lost 8 bases, J lost 1 base, and 14 bases lay in between. Germline lookup yields CDR1 SGHTA and CDR2 FQGNSA. CDR3 sequence (DNA): TGTGCCAGCTCGGCAGCGCGGGCCCAAGAGACCCAGTACTTC. Protein: CASSAARAQETQYF.

This clonotype was counted ten times or more. This chain connects TRBV20-1 to TRBJ1-2, with 7 bases aligning to TRBD1. There are 12 residues in the CDR3. Trimming at V came to 0 bases and at J to 10 bases, leaving 5 bases not matched to a gene. From germline, CDR1 is DFQATT and CDR2 SNEGSKA (reference sequence). CDR3 DNA: TGCAGTGCTAGAGACGACAGGGTCCACTACACCTTC. Protein product: CSARDDRVHYTF.

This clonotype was detected only a few times. A much larger clone sits a single nucleotide away, making a read error possible. J is TRBJ2-7 and V is TRBV28; no clear D gene. Germline lookup yields CDR1 MDHEN and CDR2 SYDVKM. Trimming removed 4 bases at V and 2 bases at J, with 12 bases between. This CDR3 is built from 14 residues. CDR3 DNA sequence: TGTGCCAGCAGTTCCCCAGCGACCCCCTACGAGCAGTACTTC. The encoded protein is CASSSPATPYEQYF.

This clonotype has only a few counts. The chain joins TRBV20-1 to TRBJ1-2; 9 nucleotides line up with TRBD1. The CDR3 loop spans 16 amino acids. V shed 5 bases and J 6 bases; nucleotides not matched to a gene: 16. The germline CDR1 and CDR2 sequences are DFQATT and SNEGSKA (reference sequence). This CDR3 reads CSAYTPGQGFGDGYTF. The CDR3 bases are TGCAGTGCTTATACTCCGGGACAGGGTTTCGGGGATGGCTACACCTTC.

V is TRBV19 and J is TRBJ1-2, with 7 bases that match TRBD1. The CDR3 totals 14 residues. The ends lost 3 bases at V and 8 bases at J; junction bases unmatched: 9. Looked up from germline, CDR1 is LNHDA and CDR2 is SQIVND (reference sequence). CDR3 DNA: TGTGCCAGTAGTATGGACAGGCGTAGAAACGGCTACACCTTC. This gives the protein CASSMDRRRNGYTF.

J is TRBJ2-1 and V is TRBV7-8, with 8 bases lining up with TRBD2. This CDR3 comprises 16 residues. Germline CDR1 SGHVS, CDR2 FQNEAQ. J lost 6 bases, V lost 4 bases, and 11 bases had no gene match. The CDR3 is CASSSRGAGVVNEQFF. The DNA of the CDR3 is TGTGCCAGCAGCTCCCGGGGAGCGGGAGTGGTCAATGAGCAGTTCTTC.

In its sample, this clonotype was seen a few times. Relative to the germline gene, one junction end is altered; a read error may explain this. The rearrangement joins TRBV6-5 to TRBJ1-6, with D possibly matching TRBD1 (6 bases). Germline loops: CDR1 MNHEY, CDR2 SVGAGI. The CDR3 spans 16 residues. CDR3 in amino acids: CASSYWDTREGSPLHF. The CDR3 DNA reads TGTGCCAGCAGCTACTGGGACACCCGGGAGGGTTCACCCCTCCACTTT.

This clonotype came up a few times. This may be a read error: a much more frequent sequence differs by one nucleotide. The chain uses TRBV18 and TRBJ2-2; D might be TRBD1 (5 bases). This CDR3 region has 14 residues. V was pared by 2 bases and J by 5 bases, with 9 bases between. The germline gives CDR1 KGHSH, CDR2 LQKENI. The chain's CDR3 is CASSPSAGTGELFF. The CDR3 coding sequence is TGTGCCAGCTCACCATCGGCAGGGACCGGGGAGCTGTTTTTT.

This clonotype was observed at least ten times. This rearrangement joins TRBV27 to TRBJ1-1; D may be TRBD1 (6 bases). The germline V gene encodes CDR1 MNHEY and CDR2 SMNVEV (reference sequence). The V end lost 6 bases, the J end lost 4 bases, and 12 bases lay between the germline ends. This CDR3 comprises 13 residues. The DNA of the CDR3 is TGTGCCAGCAGCTCAGGGGTGGGCACTGAAGCTTTCTTT. Its protein product is CASSSGVGTEAFF.

This clonotype has a count of ten or more. The chain recombines TRBV27 with TRBJ2-3; 9 bases line up with TRBD2. CDR1 and CDR2 (germline): MNHEY, SMNVEV (reference sequence). CDR3 length equals 16 residues. V trimming: 3 bases; J trimming: 2 bases; junction bases outside the gene matches: 6. Here the CDR3 reads CASSLAGGMSTDTQYF. CDR3 DNA sequence: TGTGCCAGCAGTTTGGCGGGAGGGATGTCCACAGATACGCAGTATTTT.

Comment on this clonotype: This is likely a read error, given that the CDR3 carries no conserved phenylalanine or tryptophan at its end. The CDR3 nucleotides read TGTGCCAGCAGCCCCATAGCGGGAGGGCCGGCAGAGACCCAGTACCTC. It specifies CASSPIAGGPAETQYL. The chain joins TRBV7-9 to TRBJ2-5; TRBD2 matches at 11 bases. CDR1 is SEHNR, CDR2 FQNEAQ, per germline (reference sequence). The trim removed 5 bases at V and 4 bases at J, leaving 9 bases unmatched. This CDR3 comprises 16 residues.

This clonotype was recorded at least ten times. The chain uses TRBV18 and TRBJ2-7; D gene uncertain. Germline CDR1 KGHSH, CDR2 LQKENI. Trimming left V 1 base short and J 0 bases short, with 4 bases between. This CDR3 has 13 amino acids. CDR3 in amino acids: CASSPLNSYEQYF. CDR3 DNA: TGTGCCAGCTCACCACTCAACTCCTACGAGCAGTACTTC.

The chain combines TRBV20-1 with TRBJ1-5; weak D call: TRBD1 (6 bases). The germline V gene encodes CDR1 DFQATT and CDR2 SNEGSKA (reference sequence). The CDR3 runs to 15 residues. The ends were cut back, 7 bases at V and 5 bases at J, with 21 bases in the middle. CDR3 sequence reads: CSVTPPRDIDQPQHF. The DNA for the CDR3 is TGCAGTGTCACCCCCCCCCGGGACATTGATCAGCCCCAGCATTTT.

Concerning this clonotype itself: Given a much more abundant clone one base away, this may be a read error. This rearrangement joins TRBV5-6 to TRBJ2-1; TRBD2 matches 10 bases. Looked up from germline, CDR1 is SGHDT and CDR2 is YYEEEE. The length of the CDR3 is 14 residues. DNA for the CDR3: TGTGCCAGCAGCTTCTCTAGCGGGAGCAATGGGCAGTTCTTC. Its translation: CASSFSSGSNGQFF.

The table lists this clonotype with a few counts. This chain connects TRBV19 to TRBJ2-3, with a tentative D call TRBD2 (6 bases). Trimming removed 10 bases at V and 2 bases at J, with 19 bases between. Germline lookup yields CDR1 LNHDA and CDR2 SQIVND (reference sequence). The CDR3 length is 15 residues. CDR3 amino acids: CATLRRAGTTDTQYF. The CDR3 nucleotides are TGTGCCACCCTCAGGCGGGCGGGAACCACAGATACGCAGTATTTT.

This clonotype has a count of ten or more. This rearrangement joins TRBV18 to TRBJ1-4; D ambiguous. Trimming removed 2 bases from V and 0 bases from J, with 7 bases in between. The CDR3 has 15 residues. CDR1 is KGHSH, CDR2 LQKENI, per germline. Written as DNA, the CDR3 is TGTGCCAGCTCACCAAGGGTCTCAACTAATGAAAAACTGTTTTTT. The encoded protein is CASSPRVSTNEKLFF.

This clonotype has at least ten counts. This rearrangement joins TRBV10-1 to TRBJ2-2, with D maybe TRBD2 (5 bases). Trimming left V 8 bases short and J 2 bases short, with 12 bases between. Germline V lookup: CDR1 WNHNN, CDR2 SYGVQD (reference sequence). This CDR3 has 14 amino acids. CDR3 residues: CASGREPNTGELFF. The DNA for the CDR3 is TGCGCCAGCGGCCGGGAACCAAACACCGGGGAGCTGTTTTTT.

This clonotype came up many times. The chain employs TRBV14 and TRBJ2-1; 11 nucleotides align to TRBD2. The length of the CDR3 is 16 residues. After removal of 5 bases from V and 5 bases from J, the junction contained 8 bases not matched to a gene. Germline CDR1 SGHDN, CDR2 FVKESK. The CDR3: CASSEYSGRANNEQFF. Here the CDR3 DNA reads TGTGCCAGCAGCGAATATAGCGGGAGGGCCAACAATGAGCAGTTCTTC.

The table lists this clonotype with many counts. The chain uses TRBV6-1 and TRBJ2-3, with 7 bases fitting TRBD1. The length of the CDR3 is 15 residues. V shed 6 bases, J shed 3 bases, and the junction held 9 bases outside the gene matches. Germline CDR1 and CDR2: MNHNS and SASEGT. CDR3 in DNA: TGTGCCAGCAGACCGCCGGGACAGCTTACAGATACGCAGTATTTT. Its protein product is CASRPPGQLTDTQYF.